These T cell receptor beta chains were read from a single sample in a study of T cell changes during pregnancy in multiple sclerosis. TCRdb's copy holds only in-frame clones and misses some; the assay was immunoSEQ multiplex PCR. The repertoire holds 50,000 to 75,000 clones, with roughly nine tenths as singletons. Here the sequenced sample was peripheral blood, taken in the third trimester of pregnancy. These receptors were collected from a female donor in good health, enrolled as a control in a pregnancy study. CDR3s include the opening cysteine and the closing phenylalanine or tryptophan. The order of the fields is D gene, J gene, V gene, clone size, CDR3 protein, CDR3 DNA. D genes are given only for firm matches. Clone size is not always given. Where it is, it says once, few, many or a class for expanded clones.

d_gene: NA
j_gene: TRBJ1-6
v_gene: TRBV5-5
abundance: NA
CDR3aa: CASSLQDSPLHF
CDR3nt: TGTGCCAGCAGCCTCCAGGATTCACCCCTCCACTTT

d_gene: TRBD2
j_gene: TRBJ2-3
v_gene: TRBV6-8
abundance: NA
CDR3aa: CASSLTSGITDTQYF
CDR3nt: TGTGCCAGCAGTTTGACTAGCGGGATCACAGATACGCAGTATTTT

d_gene: TRBD1
j_gene: TRBJ1-1
v_gene: TRBV5-1
abundance: NA
CDR3aa: CASSSGTGVNTEAFF
CDR3nt: TGCGCCAGCAGCTCTGGGACAGGGGTTAACACTGAAGCTTTCTTT

d_gene: NA
j_gene: TRBJ1-1
v_gene: TRBV7-9
abundance: once
CDR3aa: CASSLLAGLEAFF
CDR3nt: TGTGCCAGCAGCTTACTCGCAGGTTTAGAAGCTTTCTTT

d_gene: NA
j_gene: TRBJ2-5
v_gene: TRBV5-6
abundance: NA
CDR3aa: CASSPGLQETQYF
CDR3nt: TGTGCCAGCAGTCCGGGACTCCAAGAGACCCAGTACTTC

d_gene: TRBD1
j_gene: TRBJ2-6
v_gene: TRBV6-1
abundance: NA
CDR3aa: CASSGRADRGPVSGANVLTF
CDR3nt: TGTGCCAGCAGTGGAAGGGCGGACAGGGGGCCCGTCTCTGGGGCCAACGTCCTGACTTTC

d_gene: TRBD1
j_gene: TRBJ2-7
v_gene: TRBV5-1
abundance: NA
CDR3aa: CASSMDRAYEQYF
CDR3nt: TGCGCCAGCAGCATGGACAGGGCCTACGAGCAGTACTTC

d_gene: TRBD2
j_gene: TRBJ2-5
v_gene: TRBV11-3
abundance: NA
CDR3aa: CASSYIAGSETQYF
CDR3nt: TGTGCCAGCAGCTATATAGCGGGTTCTGAGACCCAGTACTTC

d_gene: TRBD1
j_gene: TRBJ2-2
v_gene: TRBV11-2
abundance: NA
CDR3aa: CASSLDSRTGRNTGELFF
CDR3nt: TGTGCCAGCAGCTTAGATTCCCGGACAGGGAGAAACACCGGGGAGCTGTTTTTT

d_gene: NA
j_gene: TRBJ1-4
v_gene: TRBV9
abundance: NA
CDR3aa: CASSVGGPNEKLFF
CDR3nt: TGTGCCAGCAGCGTAGGGGGGCCTAATGAAAAACTGTTTTTT

d_gene: NA
j_gene: TRBJ1-1
v_gene: TRBV12-5
abundance: NA
CDR3aa: CASGSSLTTEAFF
CDR3nt: TGTGCTAGTGGTTCCTCCTTGACAACTGAAGCTTTCTTT

d_gene: TRBD2
j_gene: TRBJ2-5
v_gene: TRBV19
abundance: NA
CDR3aa: CASSRDYGETQYF
CDR3nt: TGTGCCAGTAGTAGGGACTATGGGGAGACCCAGTACTTC

d_gene: TRBD2
j_gene: TRBJ2-7
v_gene: TRBV5-1
abundance: NA
CDR3aa: CASSSGVAGKYEQYF
CDR3nt: TGCGCCAGCAGCTCCGGGGTAGCGGGAAAATACGAGCAGTACTTC

d_gene: TRBD2
j_gene: TRBJ2-7
v_gene: TRBV7-2
abundance: NA
CDR3aa: CASSLKFFGWEGGYEQYF
CDR3nt: TGTGCCAGCAGCTTAAAGTTTTTCGGTTGGGAGGGCGGTTACGAGCAGTACTTC

d_gene: NA
j_gene: TRBJ2-7
v_gene: TRBV6-5
abundance: NA
CDR3aa: CASSYRTAPSYEQYF
CDR3nt: TGTGCCAGCAGTTACAGGACAGCCCCTTCCTACGAGCAGTACTTC

d_gene: TRBD1
j_gene: TRBJ2-1
v_gene: TRBV2
abundance: NA
CDR3aa: CASSMDRVLYNEQFF
CDR3nt: TGTGCCAGCAGTATGGACAGGGTACTGTACAATGAGCAGTTCTTC

d_gene: TRBD1
j_gene: TRBJ2-1
v_gene: TRBV6-4
abundance: NA
CDR3aa: CASSGRRTGLNEQFF
CDR3nt: TGTGCCAGCAGCGGGAGACGGACAGGGCTCAATGAGCAGTTCTTC

d_gene: TRBD2
j_gene: TRBJ2-1
v_gene: TRBV18
abundance: NA
CDR3aa: CASSPPSATSGYNEQFF
CDR3nt: TGTGCCAGCTCACCACCCTCTGCGACTAGCGGTTACAATGAGCAGTTCTTC

d_gene: TRBD1
j_gene: TRBJ1-3
v_gene: TRBV6-1
abundance: once
CDR3aa: CASSEDYGQGGNTIYF
CDR3nt: TGTGCCAGCAGTGAGGATTACGGACAGGGAGGAAACACCATATATTTT

d_gene: NA
j_gene: TRBJ1-1
v_gene: TRBV11-3
abundance: NA
CDR3aa: CASSPLRDLNTEAFF
CDR3nt: TGTGCCAGCAGTCCCCTCCGGGACTTGAACACTGAAGCTTTCTTT

d_gene: NA
j_gene: TRBJ1-1
v_gene: TRBV19
abundance: NA
CDR3aa: CASSMGGGRNTEAFF
CDR3nt: TGTGCCAGTAGTATGGGAGGGGGTAGGAACACTGAAGCTTTCTTT

d_gene: TRBD1
j_gene: TRBJ1-1
v_gene: TRBV19
abundance: NA
CDR3aa: CASSNQGARGAFF
CDR3nt: TGTGCCAGTAGTAACCAGGGGGCGAGAGGAGCTTTCTTT

d_gene: NA
j_gene: TRBJ2-3
v_gene: TRBV11-1
abundance: NA
CDR3aa: CASSLVEGAVDTQYF
CDR3nt: TGTGCCAGCAGCTTAGTTGAGGGAGCGGTAGATACGCAGTATTTT

d_gene: TRBD2
j_gene: TRBJ2-5
v_gene: TRBV5-1
abundance: NA
CDR3aa: CASSFVGGLAGGETQYF
CDR3nt: TGCGCCAGCAGCTTTGTGGGGGGGCTAGCGGGAGGAGAGACCCAGTACTTC

d_gene: NA
j_gene: TRBJ1-6
v_gene: TRBV19
abundance: NA
CDR3aa: CASRSDGGYNSPLHF
CDR3nt: TGTGCCAGTAGGTCCGACGGCGGCTATAATTCACCCCTCCACTTT

d_gene: NA
j_gene: TRBJ2-5
v_gene: TRBV28
abundance: NA
CDR3aa: CASSLAGPVEQYF
CDR3nt: TGTGCCAGCAGTTTGGCAGGGCCCGTGGAGCAGTACTTC

d_gene: NA
j_gene: TRBJ1-6
v_gene: TRBV2
abundance: NA
CDR3aa: CASSEKREGGKNSPLHF
CDR3nt: TGTGCCAGCAGTGAAAAAAGGGAAGGGGGTAAGAATTCACCCCTCCACTTT

d_gene: TRBD2
j_gene: TRBJ2-3
v_gene: TRBV6-4
abundance: many
CDR3aa: CASSEAGGGSADTQYF
CDR3nt: TGTGCCAGCAGTGAGGCGGGGGGGGGCTCGGCAGATACGCAGTATTTT

d_gene: TRBD1
j_gene: TRBJ1-2
v_gene: TRBV5-6
abundance: NA
CDR3aa: CASSPRTGVYGYTF
CDR3nt: TGTGCCAGCAGCCCCCGAACAGGGGTCTATGGCTACACCTTC

d_gene: TRBD2
j_gene: TRBJ2-5
v_gene: TRBV5-4
abundance: once
CDR3aa: CASSSGLAGAETQYF
CDR3nt: TGTGCCAGCAGCTCAGGACTAGCGGGAGCAGAGACCCAGTACTTC

d_gene: TRBD1
j_gene: TRBJ2-4
v_gene: TRBV7-3
abundance: NA
CDR3aa: CASSLTGQGSDIQYF
CDR3nt: TGTGCCAGCAGCTTAACCGGACAGGGGTCGGACATTCAGTACTTC

d_gene: NA
j_gene: TRBJ1-6
v_gene: TRBV7-9
abundance: few
CDR3aa: CASSLGWEGSSPLHF
CDR3nt: TGTGCCAGCAGCTTAGGATGGGAGGGATCTTCACCCCTCCACTTT

d_gene: TRBD2
j_gene: TRBJ2-7
v_gene: TRBV9
abundance: NA
CDR3aa: CASSVGGGGEQYF
CDR3nt: TGTGCCAGCAGCGTAGGGGGGGGTGGCGAGCAGTACTTC

d_gene: NA
j_gene: TRBJ1-3
v_gene: TRBV21-1
abundance: NA
CDR3aa: CASSKALGQQSSGNTIYF
CDR3nt: TGTGCCAGCAGCAAAGCCCTGGGGCAGCAGAGCTCTGGAAACACCATATATTTT

d_gene: NA
j_gene: TRBJ2-7
v_gene: TRBV4-1
abundance: NA
CDR3aa: CASSQEGGPPYEQYF
CDR3nt: TGCGCCAGCAGCCAAGAGGGGGGACCACCCTACGAGCAGTACTTC

d_gene: TRBD2
j_gene: TRBJ2-3
v_gene: TRBV2
abundance: NA
CDR3aa: CASRERLASTDTQYF
CDR3nt: TGTGCCAGCAGAGAACGACTAGCGAGCACAGATACGCAGTATTTT

d_gene: TRBD1
j_gene: TRBJ1-5
v_gene: TRBV7-2
abundance: NA
CDR3aa: CASSFSQGAEQPQHF
CDR3nt: TGTGCCAGCAGCTTTTCACAGGGGGCGGAGCAGCCCCAGCATTTT

d_gene: NA
j_gene: TRBJ2-3
v_gene: TRBV9
abundance: NA
CDR3aa: CASTPSYADTQYF
CDR3nt: TGTGCCAGCACCCCTAGTTACGCAGATACGCAGTATTTT

d_gene: NA
j_gene: TRBJ1-2
v_gene: TRBV10-2
abundance: NA
CDR3aa: CASTAEQGFGYTF
CDR3nt: TGCGCCAGCACCGCGGAACAGGGTTTTGGCTACACCTTC

d_gene: NA
j_gene: TRBJ2-7
v_gene: TRBV2
abundance: NA
CDR3aa: CASSEQGLYEQYF
CDR3nt: TGTGCCAGCAGTGAACAGGGCCTCTACGAGCAGTACTTC

d_gene: TRBD1
j_gene: TRBJ1-1
v_gene: TRBV4-1
abundance: NA
CDR3aa: CASSRGGQGGTEAFF
CDR3nt: TGCGCCAGCAGCCGGGGGGGACAGGGAGGCACTGAAGCTTTCTTT

d_gene: TRBD2
j_gene: TRBJ2-7
v_gene: TRBV5-5
abundance: NA
CDR3aa: CASSLESLAGAYEQYF
CDR3nt: TGTGCCAGCAGTCTAGAAAGCCTAGCGGGAGCCTACGAGCAGTACTTC

d_gene: TRBD1
j_gene: TRBJ1-6
v_gene: TRBV9
abundance: NA
CDR3aa: CASSVEGGQSSPLHF
CDR3nt: TGTGCCAGCAGCGTAGAAGGGGGCCAGAGTTCACCCCTCCACTTT

d_gene: TRBD2
j_gene: TRBJ2-7
v_gene: TRBV4-1
abundance: NA
CDR3aa: CASSQDGGGGEQYF
CDR3nt: TGCGCCAGCAGCCAAGATGGGGGGGGAGGCGAGCAGTACTTC

d_gene: NA
j_gene: TRBJ1-6
v_gene: TRBV5-6
abundance: NA
CDR3aa: CASSPYEVNSPLHF
CDR3nt: TGTGCCAGCAGCCCGTACGAGGTTAATTCACCCCTCCACTTT

d_gene: TRBD1
j_gene: TRBJ1-6
v_gene: TRBV25-1
abundance: NA
CDR3aa: CAQGVSNSPLHF
CDR3nt: TGTGCCCAGGGGGTTTCTAATTCACCCCTCCACTTT

d_gene: NA
j_gene: TRBJ2-2
v_gene: TRBV9
abundance: NA
CDR3aa: CASSVQTNTGELFF
CDR3nt: TGTGCCAGCAGCGTCCAGACGAACACCGGGGAGCTGTTTTTT

d_gene: NA
j_gene: TRBJ1-1
v_gene: TRBV5-1
abundance: NA
CDR3aa: CASSFSASSRAMNTEAFF
CDR3nt: TGCGCCAGCAGCTTCTCAGCGAGCTCCCGAGCAATGAACACTGAAGCTTTCTTT

d_gene: TRBD2
j_gene: TRBJ2-3
v_gene: TRBV9
abundance: once
CDR3aa: CASSLLAGGHDTQYF
CDR3nt: TGTGCCAGCAGCTTACTAGCGGGGGGGCACGATACGCAGTATTTT

d_gene: NA
j_gene: TRBJ2-7
v_gene: TRBV21-1
abundance: NA
CDR3aa: CAIPPGGFYEQYF
CDR3nt: TGTGCCATCCCCCCGGGGGGCTTCTACGAGCAGTACTTC

d_gene: TRBD2
j_gene: TRBJ2-1
v_gene: TRBV11-3
abundance: NA
CDR3aa: CASSLLAVYNEQFF
CDR3nt: TGTGCCAGCAGCTTACTAGCGGTGTACAATGAGCAGTTCTTC

d_gene: NA
j_gene: TRBJ2-5
v_gene: TRBV5-6
abundance: NA
CDR3aa: CASSLYRGAGTQYF
CDR3nt: TGTGCCAGCAGCTTGTATCGGGGAGCGGGGACCCAGTACTTC

d_gene: TRBD1
j_gene: TRBJ1-1
v_gene: TRBV28
abundance: NA
CDR3aa: CASSLSPRQGREAFF
CDR3nt: TGTGCCAGCAGTTTATCCCCTAGACAGGGGCGTGAAGCTTTCTTT

d_gene: TRBD2
j_gene: TRBJ2-3
v_gene: TRBV10-1
abundance: NA
CDR3aa: CASSQPTSGPKADTQYF
CDR3nt: TGCGCCAGCAGTCAACCCACTAGCGGGCCGAAAGCAGATACGCAGTATTTT

d_gene: NA
j_gene: TRBJ1-2
v_gene: TRBV7-8
abundance: NA
CDR3aa: CASSLEAFSGYTF
CDR3nt: TGTGCCAGCAGCTTAGAAGCCTTCTCGGGCTACACCTTC

d_gene: NA
j_gene: TRBJ1-1
v_gene: TRBV7-9
abundance: many
CDR3aa: CASSLITGTEAFF
CDR3nt: TGTGCCAGCAGCTTAATCACAGGGACTGAAGCTTTCTTT

d_gene: NA
j_gene: TRBJ2-7
v_gene: TRBV5-4
abundance: NA
CDR3aa: CASSRGGLAEYEQYF
CDR3nt: TGTGCCAGCAGCCGTGGGGGGCTAGCGGAGTACGAGCAGTACTTC

d_gene: NA
j_gene: TRBJ2-7
v_gene: TRBV7-8
abundance: once
CDR3aa: CASSSGTYYEQYF
CDR3nt: TGTGCCAGCAGCTCCGGGACATATTACGAGCAGTACTTC

d_gene: TRBD1
j_gene: TRBJ2-7
v_gene: TRBV6-5
abundance: NA
CDR3aa: CASSYSGQVTYEQYF
CDR3nt: TGTGCCAGCAGTTACTCAGGACAGGTTACCTACGAGCAGTACTTC